The 3 T cell receptor beta chains listed next were all sequenced from one sample in a study of regulatory T cells in long-lasting Graves disease. Documented time point: newly diagnosed GD, antithyroid drugs for less than 3 months. RNA isolated from PBMCs was used to make the TCR library. Building the TCR beta libraries relied on iRepertoire HTBI primers, and CDR3 regions underwent Arm-PCR. TCRdb re-called the multiplex PCR reads through MiXCR, storing one row per CDR3 protein. The sample contains about 540,000 distinct CDR3 sequences, roughly 12% of which appear only once. These same data were also listed under a study on T cells in Graves' hyperthyroidism and ophthalmopathy.

Specimen: peripheral blood mononuclear cells (PBMCs), collected at new diagnosis, from a patient treated with antithyroid drugs. Receptors were obtained from a man aged 25 to 40 with Graves disease.

In this sample, this clonotype turned up many times. V usage is TRBV5-1 and J usage is TRBJ1-1; maybe TRBD1 (6 bases). The germline gives CDR1 SGHRS, CDR2 YFSETQ. V was clipped by 8 bases and J by 5 bases, with 19 bases between them. The CDR3 runs 14 residues. The CDR3 DNA reads as TGCGCCAGTACCGACAGGACGCGAGGGACTGAAGCTTTCTTT. This translates into CASTDRTRGTEAFF.

This clonotype appeared many times. The V gene is TRBV6-1, the J gene TRBJ2-7, with D perhaps TRBD2 (6 bases). CDR1 and CDR2 (germline): MNHNS, SASEGT. The V and J ends lost 7 bases and 9 bases respectively, with 25 bases between them. The CDR3 has 15 amino acids. The CDR3 here is CASTTRTGVWTRQYF. The CDR3 nucleotides are TGTGCCAGCACCACCAGAACGGGAGTTTGGACTCGGCAGTACTTC.

This clonotype has more than one count but fewer than ten. J is TRBJ2-2 and V is TRBV30; TRBD2 matches 7 bases. The germline V gene encodes CDR1 GTSNPN and CDR2 SVGIG (reference sequence). The CDR3 length is 13 residues. The V gene end was trimmed by 3 bases and the J gene end by 3 bases; junction bases not matched to a gene: 1. The CDR3 loop reads CAWSRGDTGELFF. The DNA for the CDR3 is TGTGCCTGGAGCCGGGGGGACACCGGGGAGCTGTTTTTT.